This T cell receptor beta chain appears in the sequencing data of a study of CD8+CD57+ T cells in acquired aplastic anemia. The wider study: An average of roughly 3.2 ug of DNA was obtained from sorted CD4+ and CD8+ cells.

Relative to its sample, this clonotype is medium-sized. Germline V gene sequence: CDR1 LNHDA, CDR2 SQIVND (reference sequence). V was shortened by 6 bases and J by 0 bases, with 12 bases between the two germline ends. The CDR3 has 15 amino acids. Profiling that covered TCR beta VDJ and CDR3 relied on genomic DNA as its template. TCRdb independently ran MiXCR on the reads; one entry per CDR3 protein. The top ten clones hold under 2.5% of a sample with roughly 61,000 distinct CDR3 sequences, 45% to 70% of them seen once. The clonotype comes from a human donor in good health, serving as a control. This rearrangement joins TRBV19 to TRBJ1-5; D unresolved. The sequenced material came from sorted CD4+, CD8+, or CD8+CD57+ T cells (not recorded which) from PBMCs. CDR3 nucleotides: TGTGCCAGTAGCCCTCAGCGAAATAGCAATCAGCCCCAGCATTTT. Protein: CASSPQRNSNQPQHF.